The entry below gives a single TCR beta chain sequence along with its context. Its specificity is unknown. The germline CDR1 and CDR2 sequences are SGHRS and YFSETQ. The ends were cut back, 6 bases at V and 2 bases at J, with 11 bases in the middle. The CDR3 covers 13 residues. The sample is drawn from a study of cytomegalovirus exposure and HLA in healthy donors. Study background: Within an early data release were 80 million to 90 million unique TCRs drawn from HLA-typed donors.

The study's findings and limits: According to reports, the classifier identified cytomegalovirus status with high specificity and sensitivity. V segments that were indistinguishable, TRBV6-2 and TRBV6-3 among them, were omitted from analysis.

Both 60 Vbeta primers and 13 Jbeta primers went into the PCR. Some clones are missing from TCRdb's copy, which holds only in-frame ones; the method was immunoSEQ multiplex PCR. The data include fewer than 200,000 clones; the top ten clones carry about 1.2%. This chain joins TRBV5-1 and TRBJ2-5; a weak D match, TRBD1 (6 bases). This TCR was sampled from a woman aged 60-70 years in good health and CMV-seronegative. Sequencing was carried out using PBMCs. CDR3 bases: TGCGCCAGCAACAAGGGACAACAAGAGACCCAGTACTTC. This encodes CASNKGQQETQYF.